This entry is about one TCR beta chain. The antigen it recognizes is unknown. Nothing much larger sits one base from this clone, and base qualities are not available. This record comes from a study of lymphopenia after photon versus proton radiotherapy (dated by TCRdb to 2018 to 2020). Looking at the study overall: Photon and proton radiation therapy were compared by the study for their immunological effects in patients with gastrointestinal tumors who developed high-grade lymphopenia. The 15 to 20 patients in the cohort had gastrointestinal tumors, were treated with either photon or proton therapy, and subsequently developed lymphopenia. The study was designed to characterize how the impact on the immune system differs between the two radiation modalities.

CDR1 and CDR2 are drawn from the germline V gene: SGDLS, YYNGEE. The CDR3 runs 13 amino acids, cysteine and phenylalanine included. CDR3 DNA only is kept here, 39 bases in frame from base 1. V is shortened by 0 bases, J by 4 bases, and the region joining them spans 6 bases. What the research found in general, with its limitations: After the lymphocyte count nadir, photon-treated repertoires showed oligoclonal expansion, especially of CD8+ Temra cells, which drove the drop in diversity. The survival association was assessed only in patients who died, and the authors presented better survival with proton therapy as a possibility rather than a demonstrated result. Across the cohort, among patients who died, a greater drop in TCR diversity after the nadir was inversely correlated with overall survival time. During treatment, patients who received photon therapy lost naive T cells and TCR diversity and gained effector/memory populations, whereas patients who received proton therapy remained relatively stable.

The library was generated by the immunoSEQ multiplex PCR assay. Alongside multiparametric flow cytometry, deep sequencing of rearranged TCR beta loci was used to profile the T cell repertoires. TCRdb provides this immuneACCESS table in a form limited to in-frame rearrangements. Some clones are lacking; in checked studies, under half of them reflect an unresolved V gene, and why the rest are absent is not known. This sample comprises roughly 22,000 clones, about 82% of them detected only once. The ten largest clones capture 21% of the sample. The rearrangement joined TRBV9 to TRBJ2-3; the D gene lacks a confident call. The receptor was derived from a woman between 65 and 79 years old with pancreatic cancer. The sample here was peripheral blood, taken from a patient treated with proton-based radiotherapy. CDR3 sequence: CASSVGGPDTQYF. The nucleotide sequence is TGTGCCAGCAGCGTAGGAGGCCCAGATACGCAGTATTTT.